This T cell receptor beta chain was captured by sequencing in a study of T cell changes during pregnancy in multiple sclerosis. Profiled with immunoSEQ multiplex PCR; TCRdb holds only in-frame clones, not every one. The sample shows some 9,100 clones, over 80% of them seen only once. Germline-derived CDR1 and CDR2 are SSHAT and FNYEAQ (reference sequence). The CDR3 runs to 20 residues. Turning to this clone: A junction boundary mismatches the germline segment, possibly from a read error.

The specimen comprised CD8+ T cells from peripheral blood mononuclear cells, sampled in the first trimester of pregnancy. This TCR derives from a female donor in good health, enrolled as a control in a pregnancy study. The rearrangement uses TRBV7-7 and TRBJ1-5; a weak D match, TRBD1 (5 bases). CDR3 coding DNA: TGTGCTAGCAGCTTAGCAAGGGGAGGGGCCTGCGTCAGTAGCAATCAGCCCCAGCATTTT. Encoded protein: CASSLARGGACVSSNQPQHF.